This TCR beta chain was captured in a study of post-analysis software for immune sequencing data. This CDR3 region has 14 residues. In germline, CDR1 is LNHNV, CDR2 YYDKDF (reference sequence). This clonotype was seen only once. The antigen is not known. Researchers reported that TCR beta cDNA libraries carried unique molecular identifiers. MiXCR was run by TCRdb on the PCR reads, yielding one entry per CDR3 protein. Here the sample spans hundreds of thousands of distinct CDR3 sequences, 55% to 70% being singletons. The study's findings and limits: Those samples that were prepared in the same batch co-clustered strongly by F measure. The study found TRBV5-6, TRBV5-1 and TRBV20-1 among 5 or 6 TRBV segments more frequent in patients than controls.

Sequencing used blood. The sequence was obtained from a girl aged 2-10 years with multiple sclerosis. The chain uses TRBV15 and TRBJ2-7; TRBD1 is a possible D gene (6 bases). The DNA end is more similar to TRBJ2-5, so the J call may be wrong. The CDR3 DNA sequence: TGTGCCACCAGCAAAACAGGGTACCAAGAGACCCAGTACTTC. Translating it yields CATSKTGYQETQYF.